The rows below give T cell receptor beta chains drawn from one sample of a study of cytomegalovirus exposure and HLA in healthy donors. The repertoire was sequenced with immunoSEQ multiplex PCR; TCRdb's copy has only in-frame clones and lacks some. Its table lists around 53,000 clones. The sample was PBMCs. Receptors were obtained from a man aged 18 to 29 in good health and CMV-seropositive. Each CDR3 is given with its conserved first and last residue.

V gene,CDR3 protein
TRBV6-1,CASRRRDPYEQYF
TRBV11-3,CASSPRVADQETQYF
TRBV11-2,CASSFGASGSYEQFF
TRBV7-3,CASSSDLIRREQYF
TRBV5-1,CASSSHPGTGSDTQYF
TRBV28,CASSLPAGSGTGVSGELFF
TRBV6-1,CASSEGTTNYGYTF
TRBV18,CASSPDLGRSKNIQYF
TRBV30,CAWSAGHPNQPQHF
TRBV4-1,CASSQGVSYEQYF
TRBV27,CASSLSRGLAYEQYF
TRBV2,CASSGTGFPNYGYTF
TRBV6-5,CASKSGNLQETQYF
TRBV7-8,CASSIGTRGEYSNQPQHF
TRBV5-1,CASSFDRIETQYF
TRBV6-4,CASSGSSGSYNEQFF
TRBV11-2,CASSPSSGSSYEQYF
TRBV10-1,CASSETGTSGTGELFF
TRBV19,CARTDGGGRVYEQYF
TRBV27,CASSTWTGGNTEAFF
TRBV2,CASSGGSGSIDNEQFF
TRBV9,CASSPRPGTGEAFF
TRBV7-9,CASSLTGGETQYF
TRBV2,CASSETPTGYNEQFF
TRBV6-5,CASSYARQGGMRGYTF
TRBV7-9,CASSLSSGANVLTF
TRBV11-3,CASSREDTQYF
TRBV29-1,CSTYLAGGIGEQFF
TRBV19,CASNDYPGSYNEQFF
TRBV6-1,CASSEGTGAEAFF
TRBV27,CASRLAGATYEQYF
TRBV2,CASSTQGSPLHF
TRBV6-1,CASSVGTGGYNEQFF
TRBV9,CASSPLGSYNEQFF
TRBV6-6,CASGQGTTNEKLFF
TRBV6-1,CASSFQTSGSYEQYF
TRBV27,CASSYAGLGQPQHF
TRBV5-4,CASRANRERYGYTF
TRBV7-2,CASSLGLAGKSDTQYF
TRBV5-1,CASGHLTSGSTDTQYF
TRBV7-6,CASSILAGQTGELFF
TRBV30,CAWSGLQRGGTGYEQYF
TRBV28,CASSFWTSGGRETQYF
TRBV25-1,CASSTGDRGIMLKLFF
TRBV10-1,CASSVNRDEQYF
TRBV6-6,CASMRDITDTQYF
TRBV7-6,CASSFWGRTDTGELFF
TRBV7-9,CATFRVEAFF
TRBV5-1,CASSRTGFYNSPLHF
TRBV5-4,CASSFLQVPTSADTQYF
TRBV25-1,CASSGQGYEQFF
TRBV27,CASSLVLAGGWNEQFF
TRBV10-3,CAISIAGDDQFF
TRBV5-1,CASRATGVNTDTQYF
TRBV28,CASSLYAGANTGELFF
TRBV29-1,CSVFRGSSTDTQYF